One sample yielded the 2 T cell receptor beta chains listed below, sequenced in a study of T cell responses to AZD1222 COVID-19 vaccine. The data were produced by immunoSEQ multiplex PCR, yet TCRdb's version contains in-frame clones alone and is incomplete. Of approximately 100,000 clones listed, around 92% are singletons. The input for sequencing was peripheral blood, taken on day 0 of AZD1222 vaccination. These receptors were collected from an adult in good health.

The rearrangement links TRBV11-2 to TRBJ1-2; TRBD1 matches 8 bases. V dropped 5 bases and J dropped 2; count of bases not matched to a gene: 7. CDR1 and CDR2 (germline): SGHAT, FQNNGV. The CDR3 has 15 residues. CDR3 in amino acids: CASSAPGQANYGYTF. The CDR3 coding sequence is TGTGCCAGCAGCGCGCCGGGACAGGCCAACTATGGCTACACCTTC.

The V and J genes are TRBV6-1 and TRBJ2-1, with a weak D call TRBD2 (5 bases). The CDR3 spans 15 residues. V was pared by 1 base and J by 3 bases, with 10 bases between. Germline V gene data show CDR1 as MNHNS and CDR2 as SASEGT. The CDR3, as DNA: TGTGCCAGCAGTGAAGATAGAGCGGACTACAATGAGCAGTTCTTC. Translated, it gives CASSEDRADYNEQFF.